One and the same sample provided the 3 T cell receptor beta chains below, sequenced in a study of cytomegalovirus exposure and HLA in healthy donors. The PCR had 60 Vbeta and 13 Jbeta primers. Produced via immunoSEQ multiplex PCR; TCRdb's table is partial and in-frame only. The sample has some 160,000 clones, around 80% seen once. Sequenced input: PBMCs. The receptors shown here come from a woman between 45 and 65 years old in good health and CMV-seronegative.

The rearrangement joins TRBV28 to TRBJ2-7; TRBD2 is a possible D gene (7 bases). The V end was cut by 5 bases, the J end by 5 bases, with 19 bases between. The length of the CDR3 is 15 residues. Germline assignment: CDR1 MDHEN and CDR2 SYDVKM. CDR3 residues: CASSEGVPREDEQYF. In DNA form, the CDR3 reads TGTGCCAGCAGTGAGGGGGTCCCTCGGGAGGACGAGCAGTACTTC.

V usage is TRBV29-1 and J usage is TRBJ2-2, with 9 positions matching TRBD2. The CDR3 has 12 residues. Per germline, CDR1 SQVTM and CDR2 ANQGSEA. Unmatched junction bases numbered 1, after V lost 7 bases and J lost 4 bases. CDR3 protein: CSGRGGTGELFF. As DNA, the CDR3 is TGCAGCGGGCGGGGGGGCACCGGGGAGCTGTTTTTT.

With respect to this clone: Other DNA variants within this sample encode the same CDR3. The chain links TRBV28 to TRBJ1-2; D uncertain. The V end lost 3 bases, the J end lost 5 bases, and 7 bases lay between the germline ends. Per germline, CDR1 MDHEN and CDR2 SYDVKM. The CDR3 contains 12 residues. The CDR3 DNA is TGTGCCAGCAGTTTGAGAGGATATGGCTACACCTTC. Amino acids: CASSLRGYGYTF.